The 25 T cell receptor beta chains below were found in one sample sequenced in a study of shared clonotypes between healthy human individuals. The table came from immunoSEQ multiplex PCR; TCRdb's copy has only in-frame clones and leaves some out. The table has 900,000 to 1,200,000 clones, 78% seen once. The sample taken for sequencing was memory CD4+ T cells from PBMCs. Subset of the sample: CD45RA-negative fraction. These receptors originate from a man aged 18 to 35 in good health. Some clones in this sample may be carry-over from other donors' samples.

V gene TRBV2 combines with J gene TRBJ1-1; a weak D match, TRBD1 (6 bases). CDR1 and CDR2 from the germline V gene are SNHLY and FYNNEI. V was shortened by 1 base and J by 3 bases, with 9 bases between the two germline ends. The length of the CDR3 is 14 residues. The CDR3 sequence: CASSEEGGDTEAFF. For the CDR3, the DNA is TGTGCCAGCAGTGAAGAGGGGGGGGACACTGAAGCTTTCTTT. The full variable domain, with the rest looked up from reference TRBV2 and TRBJ1-1, is EPEVTQTPSHQVTQMGQEVILRCVPISNHLYFYWYRQILGQKVEFLVSFYNNEISEKSEIFDDQFSVERPDGSNFTLKIRSTKLEDSAMYFCASSEEGGDTEAFFGQGTRLTVV.

This sequence joins TRBV15 and TRBJ2-7; D may be TRBD2 (5 bases). The germline V gene encodes CDR1 LNHNV and CDR2 YYDKDF (reference sequence). CDR3 length: 16 amino acids. Trimming stripped 2 bases from V and 2 bases from J, with 16 bases between. CDR3 sequence (DNA): TGTGCCACCAGCAGATCCTACGGAGCGGCACCCTACGAGCAGTACTTC. This codes for CATSRSYGAAPYEQYF. The full variable domain, its missing parts supplied by reference TRBV15 and TRBJ2-7, is DAMVIQNPRYQVTQFGKPVTLSCSQTLNHNVMYWYQQKSSQAPKLLFHYYDKDFNNEADTPDNFQSRRPNTSFCFLDIRSPGLGDTAMYLCATSRSYGAAPYEQYFGPGTRLTVT.

V and J are TRBV5-1 and TRBJ2-3; D is ambiguous. Germline values: CDR1 SGHRS, CDR2 YFSETQ. Trimming left V 7 bases short and J 5 bases short, with 8 bases between. This CDR3 comprises 11 residues. CDR3 sequence reads: CASALEDTQYF. The CDR3 DNA follows: TGCGCCAGCGCGTTGGAAGATACGCAGTATTTT.

The J gene is TRBJ2-6, the V gene TRBV4-1, with 13 bases fitting TRBD2. From germline, CDR1 is MGHRA and CDR2 YSYEKL. Unmatched junction bases numbered 9, after V lost 4 bases and J lost 0 bases. The CDR3 is 20 amino acids. The CDR3 DNA reads TGCGCCAGCAGCCGTCAGGCCGGGACTAGCGGGATCTCTGGGGCCAACGTCCTGACTTTC. It codes for CASSRQAGTSGISGANVLTF.

The chain links TRBV4-2 to TRBJ2-2; 9 nucleotides align to TRBD1. V gave up 1 base and J gave up 3 bases; unmatched junction bases: 0. Germline V lookup: CDR1 LGHNA, CDR2 YNFKEQ. The CDR3 spans 15 residues. Written as DNA, the CDR3 is TGTGCCAGCAGCCAAGGGGACAGGGACACCGGGGAGCTGTTTTTT. Encoded protein: CASSQGDRDTGELFF.

This chain joins TRBV6-6 and TRBJ1-4, with D hard to call. This CDR3 has 16 amino acids. The germline gives CDR1 MNHNY, CDR2 SVGAGI (reference sequence). Between the trimmed V and J ends, which lost 6 bases and 0 bases, there was a span of 14 bases. CDR3 nucleotides: TGTGCCAGCAGCCGACCTCCTCGCGCAACTAATGAAAAACTGTTTTTT. This translates into CASSRPPRATNEKLFF.

This chain connects TRBV10-3 to TRBJ2-3, with a possible D match to TRBD1 (6 bases). This CDR3 is 14 amino acids long. V was pared by 2 bases and J by 6 bases, with 12 bases between. Germline V CDR1 and CDR2: ENHRY, SYGVKD. The CDR3 bases are TGTGCCATCAGTGAGAACGGTAGGGGGGATACGCAGTATTTT. Its translation is CAISENGRGDTQYF.

The chain links TRBV19 to TRBJ2-3; D is ambiguous. Germline-derived CDR1 and CDR2 are LNHDA and SQIVND (reference sequence). Trimming removed 6 bases at V and 0 bases at J, with 10 bases between. The CDR3 sequence is 14 residues long. The CDR3 nucleotides are TGTGCCAGTAGATCCGTCGCTAGCACAGATACGCAGTATTTT. Its translation: CASRSVASTDTQYF.

This clone was recorded once. This chain links TRBV30 with TRBJ1-2; D might be TRBD1 (6 bases). In germline, CDR1 is GTSNPN, CDR2 SVGIG (reference sequence). This CDR3 has 14 amino acids. Trimming removed 0 bases at V and 8 bases at J, with 16 bases between. The CDR3 spells CAWSVLRGAGGYTF. The CDR3 DNA reads TGTGCCTGGAGTGTACTGCGGGGGGCTGGAGGCTACACCTTC.

The rearrangement joins TRBV10-3 to TRBJ2-3, with 8 bases that match TRBD2. J lost 1 base, V lost 11 bases, and 8 bases had no gene match. CDR1 is ENHRY and CDR2 is SYGVKD in the germline V gene. The CDR3 is made up of 14 amino acids. The CDR3 sequence: CASQPGGGTDTQYF. DNA of the CDR3: TGTGCCTCCCAGCCGGGGGGGGGCACAGATACGCAGTATTTT.

As to this clone: A single base separates this from a much larger clone, so it may be a read error. Other DNA sequences within the sample encode an identical CDR3. The chain has TRBV6-5 and TRBJ2-7; tentatively, D is TRBD1 (5 bases). CDR1 and CDR2 from the germline V gene are MNHEY and SVGAGI. The CDR3 is 13 amino acids. DNA of the CDR3: TGCGCCAGCAGTTCACCTGCAGGGTACGAGCAGTACTTC. Its translation is CASSSPAGYEQYF.

This clone was picked up a small number of times. The CDR3, as DNA: TGTGCCAGCAGTGTACTAGCGGGAGCTCAGGTAGATACGCAGTATTTT. This gives the protein CASSVLAGAQVDTQYF. The chain combines TRBV6-1 with TRBJ2-3; 11 bases map to TRBD2. Losses at the gene ends were 4 bases for V and 5 bases for J; bases not matched to a gene: 8. This CDR3 contains 16 residues. Germline assignment: CDR1 MNHNS and CDR2 SASEGT.

This clone was recorded only once. V gene TRBV4-3 combines with J gene TRBJ2-1; 10 bases line up with TRBD2. With V trimmed by 4 bases and J by 4 bases, 4 bases remained unmatched. Germline CDR1 reads LGHNA; CDR2 reads YSLEER. This CDR3 contains 15 residues. The CDR3 protein is CASSPGLAVYNEQFF. Written as DNA, the CDR3 is TGCGCCAGCAGCCCCGGACTAGCGGTATACAATGAGCAGTTCTTC.

V gene TRBV5-8 combines with J gene TRBJ1-2; 7 bases are shared with TRBD1. This CDR3 comprises 14 residues. The germline V gene encodes CDR1 SGHTS and CDR2 YDEGEE. Unmatched junction bases numbered 11, after V lost 4 bases and J lost 8 bases. The CDR3 protein is CASSAYVYRGGYTF. The CDR3 nucleotides read TGTGCCAGCAGCGCTTACGTTTACAGGGGCGGCTACACCTTC.

The chain couples TRBV27 to TRBJ1-3; D perhaps matches TRBD1 (6 bases). The CDR3 has 14 amino acids. V was cut by 5 bases and J by 5 bases, with 13 bases left in between. From germline, CDR1 is MNHEY and CDR2 SMNVEV (reference sequence). The CDR3 region is CASSAWDTRNTIYF. In DNA form, the CDR3 reads TGTGCCAGCAGTGCCTGGGACACCCGAAACACCATATATTTT.

The chain links TRBV15 to TRBJ1-4; D gene ambiguous. Per germline, CDR1 LNHNV and CDR2 YYDKDF (reference sequence). The CDR3 totals 13 residues. V lost 0 bases and J lost 7, with 6 bases in between. The CDR3 here is CATSRDGFEKLFF. The CDR3 DNA sequence: TGTGCCACCAGCAGAGACGGGTTTGAAAAACTGTTTTTT.

The J gene is TRBJ2-1, the V gene TRBV19; D is unresolved. The CDR3 spans 14 residues. V was trimmed by 1 base and J by 5 bases, leaving 9 bases between them. The germline CDR1 and CDR2 sequences are LNHDA and SQIVND (reference sequence). CDR3 residues: CASSIGRLDNEQFF. The CDR3 DNA reads TGTGCCAGTAGTATAGGGCGGCTCGACAATGAGCAGTTCTTC.

The V gene is TRBV4-3, the J gene TRBJ1-2; D possibly corresponds to TRBD1 (5 bases). V was cut by 2 bases and J by 4 bases, with 11 bases left in between. This CDR3 has 14 amino acids. CDR1 is LGHNA and CDR2 is YSLEER in the germline V gene. In nucleotides, the CDR3 is TGCGCCAGCAGCCAACAGGGTACGGGCTATGGCTACACCTTC. Residues: CASSQQGTGYGYTF.

The rearrangement uses TRBV2 and TRBJ2-1; D possibly corresponds to TRBD1 (6 bases). The germline CDR1 and CDR2 sequences are SNHLY and FYNNEI. Trimming removed 8 bases at V and 4 bases at J, with 15 bases between. There are 14 residues in the CDR3. For the CDR3, the DNA is TGTGCCAGCCTACCCCGGGACATATACAATGAGCAGTTCTTC. As protein: CASLPRDIYNEQFF.

On this clone itself: This may be a read error: a much more frequent sequence differs by one nucleotide. Other DNA sequences of this sample code for an identical CDR3. V gene TRBV7-2 combines with J gene TRBJ2-1; D unclear. V gave up 5 bases and J gave up 7 bases, with 18 bases separating them. Looked up from germline, CDR1 is SGHTA and CDR2 is FQGNSA. CDR3 size: 15 residues. Here the CDR3 reads CASSLTRPSRNEQFF. CDR3 DNA sequence: TGTGCCAGCAGCCTGACCCGCCCGAGTAGGAATGAGCAGTTCTTC.

This rearrangement joins TRBV7-2 to TRBJ1-1; tentative D call: TRBD1 (6 bases). Per germline, CDR1 SGHTA and CDR2 FQGNSA. V lost 1 base, J lost 2 bases, and 17 bases lay in between. This CDR3 contains 17 residues. For the CDR3, the DNA is TGTGCCAGCAGCTTAGTCCAGGGGCGATTTTTAAACACTGAAGCTTTCTTT. It specifies CASSLVQGRFLNTEAFF.

V is TRBV7-7 and J is TRBJ2-2; no definite D call. CDR1 is SSHAT and CDR2 is FNYEAQ in the germline V gene (reference sequence). Trimming pared 3 bases from V and 4 bases from J, leaving 9 bases between. This CDR3 contains 14 residues. CDR3 loop: CASSLEWGTGELFF. CDR3 in DNA: TGTGCCAGCAGCTTGGAGTGGGGCACCGGGGAGCTGTTTTTT. The full variable domain, rest sourced from reference TRBV7-7 and TRBJ2-2, is GAGVSQSPRYKVTKRGQDVTLRCDPISSHATLYWYQQALGQGPEFLTYFNYEAQPDKSGLPSDRFSAERPEGSISTLTIQRTEQRDSAMYRCASSLEWGTGELFFGEGSRLTVL.

This clone was detected ten times or more. The rearrangement links TRBV5-1 to TRBJ2-7; 7 bases fit TRBD2. V shed 5 bases and J 0 bases; nucleotides not matched to a gene: 8. Germline V CDR1 and CDR2: SGHRS, YFSETQ. This CDR3 contains 15 residues. CDR3 coding DNA: TGCGCCAGCAGGGATAGCGGGTCCTACTCCTACGAGCAGTACTTC. It encodes CASRDSGSYSYEQYF.

This rearrangement joins TRBV6-5 to TRBJ1-2, with TRBD1 identical over 7 bases. Trimming cost V 5 bases and J 5 bases; bases outside gene matches: 11. The CDR3 extends over 15 amino acids. CDR1 and CDR2 (germline): MNHEY, SVGAGI. The CDR3: CASSRYGQELYGYTF. DNA of the CDR3: TGTGCCAGCAGTCGCTACGGACAGGAGTTGTATGGCTACACCTTC.

The J gene is TRBJ2-7, the V gene TRBV7-6; D is perhaps TRBD2 (6 bases). The ends were cut back, 1 base at V and 5 bases at J, with 21 bases in the middle. The CDR3 consists of 17 residues. Germline-derived CDR1 and CDR2 are SGHVS and FNYEAQ. CDR3 DNA: TGTGCCAGCAGCTTAGGGTCTCGGGGGAGTGGGTCGGACGAGCAGTACTTC. Protein product: CASSLGSRGSGSDEQYF.